Below, 23 T cell receptor beta chains from the same sample are listed, as sequenced in a study of shared clonotypes between healthy human individuals. Sequenced by immunoSEQ multiplex PCR; TCRdb stores in-frame clones only, minus some. Of over a million clones listed, roughly 96% were seen once; the top ten hold roughly 1.2%. Material for sequencing was naive CD4+ T cells sorted from blood. The subset here: CD45RA+ positively selected. The receptors originated from a man between 25 and 39 years old in good health.

A note on this clone: Other nucleotide sequences from this sample produce the same CDR3. V is TRBV13 and J is TRBJ2-1, with a weak D call TRBD2 (5 bases). Per germline, CDR1 PRHDT and CDR2 FYEKMQ (reference sequence). Trimming stripped 2 bases from V and 10 bases from J, with 12 bases between. The CDR3 length is 13 residues. CDR3 loop: CASSLRLAREQFF. For the CDR3, the DNA is TGTGCCAGCAGCTTACGGCTAGCTCGGGAGCAGTTCTTC.

The table lists this clone with a count of one. This chain links TRBV9 with TRBJ2-7; 9 nucleotides align to TRBD2. Germline V gives CDR1 SGDLS, CDR2 YYNGEE. The CDR3 covers 14 residues. V dropped 3 bases and J dropped 9; count of bases not matched to a gene: 10. The chain's CDR3 is CASSATGTSNLQYF. CDR3 nucleotide sequence: TGTGCCAGCAGCGCAACCGGGACTAGCAATCTGCAGTACTTC.

V gene TRBV28 combines with J gene TRBJ1-5, with a weak D call TRBD1 (5 bases). The CDR3 totals 16 residues. Trimming removed 6 bases at V and 4 bases at J, with 19 bases between. Germline V gene lookup returns CDR1 MDHEN and CDR2 SYDVKM. The CDR3 DNA sequence: TGTGCCAGCAGCGCGCCCTTGGCAGGACAAAATCAGCCCCAGCATTTT. It yields the protein CASSAPLAGQNQPQHF.

This clone was observed a single time. The rearrangement links TRBV28 to TRBJ2-3, with 14 bases aligning to TRBD2. In germline, CDR1 is MDHEN, CDR2 SYDVKM. V lost 6 bases to trimming and J lost 8 bases; unmatched junction nucleotides: 13. The CDR3 totals 17 residues. The CDR3 region is CASSPGGLAGAGGTQYF. CDR3 in DNA: TGTGCCAGCAGCCCAGGGGGACTAGCGGGAGCCGGAGGTACGCAGTATTTT.

The V call is TRBV6-6, the J call TRBJ2-7, with 7 positions matching TRBD1. From germline, CDR1 is MNHNY and CDR2 SVGAGI (reference sequence). V was clipped by 5 bases and J by 1 base; unmatched bases: 5. The CDR3 contains 14 residues. The CDR3 DNA reads as TGTGCCAGCAGTACCGGGACAGCTTCCTACGAGCAGTACTTC. Amino acid sequence: CASSTGTASYEQYF.

The chain combines TRBV5-5 with TRBJ2-7, with TRBD2 matching over 10 bases. Germline V lookup: CDR1 SGHKS, CDR2 YYEKEE (reference sequence). CDR3 length equals 17 residues. Germline trimming cut 0 bases from V and 2 bases from J; bases unmatched to any gene: 8. CDR3 sequence (DNA): TGTGCCAGCAGCTTGGTAGCGGGGGGACACGGGCCCTACGAGCAGTACTTC. This codes for CASSLVAGGHGPYEQYF.

V gene TRBV5-1 combines with J gene TRBJ2-3, with 9 bases matching TRBD1. CDR1 SGHRS and CDR2 YFSETQ come from the germline V gene. The CDR3 contains 17 residues. The V gene end was trimmed by 0 bases and the J gene end by 6 bases; junction bases not matched to a gene: 11. This CDR3 reads CASSLVTGGRGVDTQYF. For the CDR3, the DNA is TGCGCCAGCAGCTTGGTTACAGGGGGCCGGGGTGTGGATACGCAGTATTTT.

The CDR3 protein is CASTHTRSGNTIYF. The DNA of the CDR3 is TGTGCCAGTACACATACCCGCTCTGGAAACACCATATATTTT. The rearrangement uses TRBV19 and TRBJ1-3; D gene unclear. CDR1 LNHDA and CDR2 SQIVND come from the germline V gene (reference sequence). V lost 7 bases to trimming and J lost 0 bases, with 10 bases between them. CDR3 length: 14 residues.

The chain has TRBV27 and TRBJ2-7, with TRBD2 matching 8 bases. The CDR3 is 16 residues long. V gave up 5 bases and J gave up 6 bases; unmatched junction bases: 15. Germline V gives CDR1 MNHEY, CDR2 SMNVEV (reference sequence). Here the CDR3 reads CASSRNPPGGEREQYF. CDR3 bases: TGTGCCAGCAGTCGCAACCCCCCGGGGGGGGAGCGCGAGCAGTACTTC.

The chain couples TRBV2 to TRBJ1-5; D perhaps matches TRBD1 (6 bases). Per germline, CDR1 SNHLY and CDR2 FYNNEI. V was cut by 3 bases and J by 2 bases, with 8 bases left in between. This CDR3 region has 14 residues. DNA of the CDR3: TGTGCCAGCAGTGACAGGGGCGGCAATCAGCCCCAGCATTTT. Translated: CASSDRGGNQPQHF. Supplemented by reference TRBV2 and TRBJ1-5, the full variable domain reads EPEVTQTPSHQVTQMGQEVILRCVPISNHLYFYWYRQILGQKVEFLVSFYNNEISEKSEIFDDQFSVERPDGSNFTLKIRSTKLEDSAMYFCASSDRGGNQPQHFGDGTRLSIL.

The rearrangement joins TRBV10-3 to TRBJ1-2, with D maybe TRBD1 (6 bases). The CDR3 loop spans 12 amino acids. The V end was cut by 5 bases, the J end by 7 bases, with 11 bases between. Germline V lookup: CDR1 ENHRY, CDR2 SYGVKD. The CDR3 reads CAISSQGGGYTF. CDR3 DNA: TGTGCCATCAGTTCACAGGGAGGTGGCTACACCTTC.

The chain combines TRBV7-2 with TRBJ2-1, with 8 bases fitting TRBD2. Germline CDR1 and CDR2: SGHTA and FQGNSA. The ends lost 5 bases at V and 6 bases at J; junction bases unmatched: 9. The CDR3 consists of 15 residues. The CDR3 spells CASSREGPTGNEQFF. CDR3 DNA sequence: TGTGCCAGCAGCCGGGAGGGGCCCACAGGCAATGAGCAGTTCTTC. The full variable domain, completed using reference TRBV7-2 and TRBJ2-1, is GAGVSQSPSNKVTEKGKDVELRCDPISGHTALYWYRQSLGQGLEFLIYFQGNSAPDKSGLPSDRFSAERTGGSVSTLTIQRTQQEDSAVYLCASSREGPTGNEQFFGPGTRLTVL.

As concerns this clone: The sample contains more than one DNA sequence encoding this CDR3. V is TRBV29-1 and J is TRBJ2-7; D not resolved. The germline V and J ends were trimmed by 4 bases and 4 bases, with 11 bases remaining between them. Per the germline V gene, CDR1 is SQVTM and CDR2 is ANQGSEA. The CDR3 spans 12 residues. The CDR3 spells CSVGPGGYEQYF. The CDR3 region has the DNA TGCAGCGTTGGGCCTGGTGGATACGAGCAGTACTTC.

The chain combines TRBV29-1 with TRBJ2-7; possible D gene TRBD1, 5 bases. Per the germline V gene, CDR1 is SQVTM and CDR2 is ANQGSEA. The CDR3 is 11 residues long. V lost 7 bases and J 7 bases, leaving 14 bases between the germline ends. CDR3 residues: CSARRGDEQYF. CDR3 nucleotide sequence: TGCAGCGCCCGAAGGGGCGATGAGCAGTACTTC.

The chain links TRBV2 to TRBJ2-5; D possibly corresponds to TRBD2 (5 bases). The V gene's germline CDR1 is SNHLY and CDR2 FYNNEI. Trimming shortened V by 6 bases and J by 4 bases, and 15 bases separated the two germline ends. This CDR3 contains 14 residues. The CDR3 DNA reads TGTGCCAGCAGGACCGGGAACCTGGGAGAGACCCAGTACTTC. It is translated as CASRTGNLGETQYF. The whole variable domain, filled in from reference TRBV2 and TRBJ2-5, reads EPEVTQTPSHQVTQMGQEVILRCVPISNHLYFYWYRQILGQKVEFLVSFYNNEISEKSEIFDDQFSVERPDGSNFTLKIRSTKLEDSAMYFCASRTGNLGETQYFGPGTRLLVL.

The V call is TRBV10-1, the J call TRBJ2-7, with 8 bases matching TRBD2. Per germline, CDR1 WNHNN and CDR2 SYGVQD (reference sequence). The ends lost 4 bases at V and 7 bases at J; junction bases unmatched: 9. The CDR3 totals 14 residues. Here the CDR3 reads CASSVGTRVREQYF. DNA of the CDR3: TGCGCCAGCAGTGTTGGGACTAGAGTGAGGGAGCAGTACTTC.

A single count supports this clone. The chain has TRBV5-1 and TRBJ2-7, with a weak D call TRBD2 (6 bases). This CDR3 is 14 amino acids long. The germline V gene has CDR1 SGHRS and CDR2 YFSETQ. The ends were cut back, 0 bases at V and 5 bases at J, with 12 bases in the middle. This CDR3 reads CASSLETRMDEQYF. In DNA, the CDR3 is TGCGCCAGCAGCTTGGAGACTAGAATGGACGAGCAGTACTTC.

A single count supports this clone. The V and J genes are TRBV5-6 and TRBJ2-3; 7 positions agree with TRBD1. Germline values: CDR1 SGHDT, CDR2 YYEEEE. CDR3 length: 16 residues. V dropped 5 bases and J dropped 2; count of bases not matched to a gene: 11. CDR3 region: CASSYTQGRHTDTQYF. DNA for the CDR3: TGTGCCAGCAGTTATACACAGGGGCGACACACAGATACGCAGTATTTT.

The chain joins TRBV19 to TRBJ2-3; possible D gene TRBD2, 5 bases. This CDR3 has 12 residues. Germline loops: CDR1 LNHDA, CDR2 SQIVND (reference sequence). Trimming removed 3 bases from V and 5 bases from J, with 6 bases in between. CDR3 protein: CASSIGVDTQYF. In DNA, the CDR3 is TGTGCCAGTAGTATCGGGGTAGATACGCAGTATTTT.

V is TRBV29-1 and J is TRBJ2-1; 13 bases align to TRBD2. The germline CDR1 and CDR2 sequences are SQVTM and ANQGSEA. Trimming at V came to 7 bases and at J to 9 bases, leaving 9 bases not matched to a gene. This CDR3 region has 14 residues. Here the CDR3 reads CSAELAGGPFEQFF. CDR3 bases: TGCAGCGCCGAACTAGCGGGAGGGCCGTTTGAGCAGTTCTTC.

A remark on this clone: The identical CDR3 is also encoded by other nucleotide sequences in the sample. Here the CDR3 reads CASSSTGGSTEAFF. CDR3 DNA sequence: TGCGCCAGCAGTAGCACAGGGGGAAGCACTGAAGCTTTCTTT. This chain joins TRBV5-1 and TRBJ1-1, with 8 bases identical to TRBD1. The CDR3 runs 14 residues. Germline trimming cut 5 bases from V and 4 bases from J; bases unmatched to any gene: 7. Germline values: CDR1 SGHRS, CDR2 YFSETQ.

As DNA, the CDR3 is TGCGCCAGCAGCTTGGAGATAAGCTCTGGAAACACCATATATTTT. Translated, it gives CASSLEISSGNTIYF. The V and J genes are TRBV5-1 and TRBJ1-3; D call uncertain. The CDR3 extends over 15 amino acids. CDR1 and CDR2 (germline): SGHRS, YFSETQ. Trimming stripped 0 bases from V and 0 bases from J, with 7 bases between.

The CDR3 DNA reads as TGTGCCAGCAGCCTTATATCTACTAGCGGAACCCACGGGGAGCTGTTTTTT. The encoded protein is CASSLISTSGTHGELFF. The genes are TRBV11-2 and TRBJ2-2; 8 bases match TRBD2. The CDR3 has 17 amino acids. After removal of 5 bases from V and 7 bases from J, the junction contained 15 bases not matched to a gene. Germline loops: CDR1 SGHAT, CDR2 FQNNGV.